This T cell receptor (beta chain) was captured in a study of graft-versus-host responses after intestinal transplantation. Study-level background: Recipients obtained multivisceral, liver-intestinal, or isolated intestinal transplants. Following induction with anti-thymocyte globulin, all recipients were given tacrolimus and steroids for around three years.

Produced via immunoSEQ multiplex PCR; TCRdb's table is partial and in-frame only. The sample comprises 90,000 to 150,000 clones, 85% to 95% of which are singletons, and over 2.5% rests with the top ten. In regard to this clone: Its target is not known.

Findings and caveats of the study: Association was observed between peak circulating GvH clone levels and early post-transplant HvG declines.

There are 17 residues in the CDR3. Germline V gives CDR1 SGHRS, CDR2 YFSETQ. Trimming took off 5 bases at V and 8 bases at J, with 26 bases between the two ends. Sequencing used unstimulated CD8+ T cells sorted from spleen or lymph node cells, obtained before intestinal transplant. The rearrangement joins TRBV5-1 to TRBJ2-1; tentatively, D is TRBD2 (6 bases). The TCR was taken from a human donor who received an intestinal transplant. CDR3 region: CASRTTGDKPEWDEQFF. The CDR3 coding sequence is TGCGCCAGCAGAACCACGGGAGACAAACCAGAGTGGGATGAGCAGTTCTTC.